These 20 T cell receptor beta chains were sequenced from one sample in a study of T cell responses to AZD1222 COVID-19 vaccine. Profiled with immunoSEQ multiplex PCR; TCRdb holds only in-frame clones, not every one. The repertoire consists of about 140,000 clones, with around 93% occurring once and the leading ten covering approximately 7%. The sample in question was peripheral blood, obtained 28 days after the second AZD1222 dose. These receptors all come from an adult who received the AZD1222 COVID-19 vaccine.

The J gene is TRBJ1-1, the V gene TRBV19; the D is unclear. The V and J ends lost 2 bases and 0 bases respectively, with 7 bases between them. The CDR3 covers 14 residues. Per the germline V gene, CDR1 is LNHDA and CDR2 is SQIVND (reference sequence). CDR3 coding DNA: TGTGCCAGTAGTATATGGATCATGAACACTGAAGCTTTCTTT. Protein sequence: CASSIWIMNTEAFF.

The CDR3 loop is CASSLLLQGMNQPQHF. The DNA for the CDR3 is TGTGCCAGCAGTTTACTACTACAGGGGATGAATCAGCCCCAGCATTTT. The rearrangement uses TRBV28 and TRBJ1-5, with TRBD1 matching over 7 bases. Germline loops: CDR1 MDHEN, CDR2 SYDVKM. Losses at the gene ends were 2 bases for V and 4 bases for J; bases not matched to a gene: 8. This CDR3 spans 16 amino acids.

The V gene is TRBV7-9, the J gene TRBJ1-5; D gene ambiguous. Germline CDR1 SEHNR, CDR2 FQNEAQ (reference sequence). Trimming left V 1 base short and J 6 bases short, with 4 bases between. The CDR3 is 12 residues long. CDR3 nucleotides: TGTGCCAGCAGCTTAGAATCTCAGCCCCAGCATTTT. Its translation is CASSLESQPQHF.

The CDR3 DNA reads TGTGCCTGGAGCCGCGACTCTCAAGAGACCCAGTACTTC. Protein: CAWSRDSQETQYF. The gene calls are TRBV30 and TRBJ2-5; D ambiguous. Germline lookup yields CDR1 GTSNPN and CDR2 SVGIG (reference sequence). The CDR3 is made up of 13 amino acids. V shed 3 bases and J shed 2 bases, with 10 bases lying between them.

The chain employs TRBV29-1 and TRBJ1-1, with TRBD1 matching 7 bases. The V and J ends lost 3 bases and 4 bases, in that order; junction bases with no gene match: 8. The CDR3 totals 14 residues. Germline CDR1 reads SQVTM; CDR2 reads ANQGSEA. DNA of the CDR3: TGCAGCGTTGATGCAGGGGGGCTAGCCACTGAAGCTTTCTTT. It yields the protein CSVDAGGLATEAFF. The full variable domain, completed using reference TRBV29-1 and TRBJ1-1, is SAVISQKPSRDICQRGTSLTIQCQVDSQVTMMFWYRQQPGQSLTLIATANQGSEATYESGFVIDKFPISRPNLTFSTLTVSNMSPEDSSIYLCSVDAGGLATEAFFGQGTRLTVV.

The chain employs TRBV29-1 and TRBJ1-1; no firm D call. The CDR3 runs to 15 residues. Trimming pared 1 base from V and 0 bases from J, leaving 12 bases between. CDR1 SQVTM and CDR2 ANQGSEA come from the germline V gene. CDR3 nucleotide sequence: TGCAGCGTTGAAGGAGGGCCGGGAATGAACACTGAAGCTTTCTTT. It codes for CSVEGGPGMNTEAFF.

J is TRBJ2-3 and V is TRBV19; D gene ambiguous. The CDR3 length is 15 residues. V lost 0 bases to trimming and J lost 8 bases, with 15 bases between them. Per the germline V gene, CDR1 is LNHDA and CDR2 is SQIVND (reference sequence). CDR3 nucleotides: TGTGCCAGTAGTATAGACTCCCCCCAAGGTCGTACGCAGTATTTT. It codes for CASSIDSPQGRTQYF.

This clone was recorded once. This sequence joins TRBV2 and TRBJ1-5; possible D gene TRBD1, 5 bases. The germline V and J ends were trimmed by 5 bases and 7 bases, with 12 bases remaining between them. Germline lookup yields CDR1 SNHLY and CDR2 FYNNEI. This CDR3 region has 13 residues. The CDR3 sequence: CASSRAGEQPQHF. The CDR3 DNA reads TGTGCCAGCAGTCGTGCGGGGGAGCAGCCCCAGCATTTT.

J is TRBJ1-5 and V is TRBV6-1, with D possibly TRBD1 on 5 matching bases. The V gene's germline CDR1 is MNHNS and CDR2 SASEGT. The germline V and J ends were trimmed by 6 bases and 5 bases, with 14 bases remaining between them. This CDR3 contains 14 residues. The CDR3 DNA follows: TGTGCCAGCAGCTCGGACATACAATATCAGCCCCAGCATTTT. It codes for CASSSDIQYQPQHF.

The V gene is TRBV6-5, the J gene TRBJ1-1; no definite D call. The CDR3 is 14 residues long. CDR1 is MNHEY and CDR2 is SVGAGI in the germline V gene. V was trimmed by 6 bases and J by 1 base, leaving 12 bases between them. DNA of the CDR3: TGTGCCAGCAGCCGGTCCCTCCCGAACACTGAAGCTTTCTTT. It yields the protein CASSRSLPNTEAFF.

The rearrangement uses TRBV12-5 and TRBJ1-1; TRBD1 aligns across 7 bases. V dropped 0 bases and J dropped 1; count of bases not matched to a gene: 8. Germline V gene sequence: CDR1 LGHNT, CDR2 FRNRAP. The CDR3 contains 17 residues. The CDR3 here is CASGLVLGQKQNTEAFF. DNA of the CDR3: TGTGCTAGTGGTTTGGTACTGGGACAGAAACAGAACACTGAAGCTTTCTTT.

V usage is TRBV7-2 and J usage is TRBJ1-2; TRBD1 matches at 7 bases. The CDR3 runs 15 residues. The germline V gene encodes CDR1 SGHTA and CDR2 FQGNSA. The trim removed 6 bases at V and 0 bases at J, leaving 7 bases unmatched. This CDR3 reads CASSHTGVTNYGYTF. DNA of the CDR3: TGTGCCAGCAGTCATACAGGGGTCACTAACTATGGCTACACCTTC.

CDR3 in amino acids: CASSFQRTGDIYGYTF. The CDR3 nucleotides read TGTGCCAGCAGTTTCCAGCGGACAGGAGATATCTATGGCTACACCTTC. The rearrangement links TRBV27 to TRBJ1-2; TRBD1 matches at 7 bases. The CDR3 runs to 16 residues. The trim removed 3 bases at V and 4 bases at J, leaving 11 bases unmatched. The germline V gene encodes CDR1 MNHEY and CDR2 SMNVEV (reference sequence).

In nucleotides, the CDR3 is TGTGCCAGCAGCTTAGCGTCTGGGGACGAGCAGTACTTC. Its translation: CASSLASGDEQYF. The chain recombines TRBV7-9 with TRBJ2-7; D is unclear. This CDR3 spans 13 amino acids. The V gene lost 0 bases and the J gene lost 5 bases, with 8 bases spanning the gap. CDR1 and CDR2 (germline): SEHNR, FQNEAQ (reference sequence).

V and J are TRBV18 and TRBJ1-5; D unclear. This CDR3 comprises 13 residues. V was clipped by 5 bases and J by 4 bases, with 9 bases between them. Germline V lookup: CDR1 KGHSH, CDR2 LQKENI. The chain's CDR3 is CASSETVNQPQHF. CDR3 DNA sequence: TGTGCCAGCTCAGAGACGGTGAATCAGCCCCAGCATTTT. Using reference TRBV18 and TRBJ1-5 for the parts outside the CDR3, the full variable domain is NAGVMQNPRHLVRRRGQEARLRCSPMKGHSHVYWYRQLPEEGLKFMVYLQKENIIDESGMPKERFSAEFPKEGPSILRIQQVVRGDSAAYFCASSETVNQPQHFGDGTRLSIL.

This clone has only one observation. The gene calls are TRBV30 and TRBJ1-4; D may be TRBD1 (6 bases). Germline CDR1 and CDR2: GTSNPN and SVGIG (reference sequence). This CDR3 is 13 amino acids long. V was cut by 3 bases and J by 4 bases, with 9 bases left in between. CDR3 nucleotide sequence: TGTGCCTGGAGCGGACAGCTTAATGAAAAACTGTTTTTT. Translation: CAWSGQLNEKLFF.

In DNA, the CDR3 is TGTGCCAGCAGTTTGTCCAGACCACCCCTCCACTTT. It translates to CASSLSRPPLHF. The chain has TRBV6-2 or TRBV6-3 and TRBJ1-6; unclear D gene. V lost 4 bases, J lost 11 bases, and 9 bases lay in between. Germline V gene data show CDR1 as MNHEY and CDR2 as SVGEGT. The CDR3 covers 12 residues.

This chain links TRBV3-1 (or the pseudogene TRBV3-2) with TRBJ1-5, with D perhaps matching TRBD1 (5 bases). The CDR3 is made up of 14 amino acids. Germline V lookup: CDR1 LGHDT, CDR2 YNNKEL (reference sequence). V was shortened by 0 bases and J by 7 bases, with 10 bases between the two germline ends. DNA for the CDR3: TGTGCCAGCAGCCAAGATTCGGGGGTCCAGCCCCAGCATTTT. It codes for CASSQDSGVQPQHF.

The chain is built from TRBV2 and TRBJ1-2, with a tentative D call TRBD1 (5 bases). The CDR3 loop spans 16 amino acids. Trimming cost V 5 bases and J 2 bases, with 18 bases left between them. Germline V gene lookup returns CDR1 SNHLY and CDR2 FYNNEI. The DNA for the CDR3 is TGTGCCAGCAGTTCGCGGACAACCGGACTGAACTATGGCTACACCTTC. Its translation: CASSSRTTGLNYGYTF.

This clone is a singleton in its sample. The V call is TRBV19, the J call TRBJ2-6; TRBD1 or TRBD2 may be the D gene (5 bases each). V shed 9 bases and J shed 0 bases, with 18 bases lying between them. The CDR3 loop spans 17 amino acids. Per germline, CDR1 LNHDA and CDR2 SQIVND (reference sequence). The CDR3 here is CASQPGRGASGANVLTF. The CDR3 DNA is TGTGCCAGCCAGCCGGGACGGGGAGCCTCTGGGGCCAACGTCCTGACTTTC.